The 7 T cell receptor beta chains presented below share a single source sample, sequenced in a study of shared clonotypes between healthy human individuals. Naive CD8 cells lacked CD45RO, underwent positive selection for CCR7 and left out terminally differentiated effector memory CD45RA+ cells. Assay: immunoSEQ multiplex PCR; the TCRdb copy retains only in-frame clones and omits some. This table has roughly 2,000,000 clones, around 93% appearing once. Sample: naive CD8+ T cells from PBMCs. These receptors were taken from a man younger than 35 in good health. Some clones in this sample may be carry-over from other donors' samples.

The genes are TRBV11-2 and TRBJ1-4; D is unclear. The length of the CDR3 is 15 residues. V was pared by 5 bases and J by 2 bases, with 12 bases between. The germline CDR1 and CDR2 sequences are SGHAT and FQNNGV. The CDR3 DNA is TGTGCCAGCAGCGGCAGGAGTAGTACTAATGAAAAACTGTTTTTT. Amino acids: CASSGRSSTNEKLFF.

J is TRBJ2-1 and V is TRBV18; no definite D call. Looked up from germline, CDR1 is KGHSH and CDR2 is LQKENI. Trimming removed 2 bases at V and 8 bases at J, with 16 bases between. The CDR3 sequence is 15 residues long. DNA of the CDR3: TGTGCCAGCTCACCAGATCTCCGACTTTCCCATGAGCAGTTCTTC. This translates into CASSPDLRLSHEQFF.

To note about this clone: Other DNA sequences of this sample code for an identical CDR3. The gene calls are TRBV11-2 and TRBJ2-3; D not resolved. Germline assignment: CDR1 SGHAT and CDR2 FQNNGV. The CDR3 covers 11 residues. V lost 2 bases, J lost 6 bases, and 3 bases lay in between. The CDR3 loop is CASSLSDTQYF. CDR3 coding DNA: TGTGCCAGCAGCTTATCGGATACGCAGTATTTT.

Concerning this clone itself: Distinct nucleotide sequences in the sample also encode this CDR3. The chain recombines TRBV27 with TRBJ1-5; D call uncertain. The V and J ends lost 6 bases and 4 bases respectively, with 7 bases between them. Germline CDR1 MNHEY, CDR2 SMNVEV (reference sequence). This CDR3 comprises 12 residues. The CDR3 sequence: CASRSGNQPQHF. For the CDR3, the DNA is TGTGCCAGCAGATCCGGGAATCAGCCCCAGCATTTT.

The chain has TRBV27 and TRBJ2-7, with 7 bases lining up with TRBD1. V was pared by 2 bases and J by 3 bases, with 4 bases of the junction left unmatched. CDR3 length equals 14 residues. Germline V CDR1 and CDR2: MNHEY, SMNVEV (reference sequence). In DNA, the CDR3 is TGTGCCAGCAGTTTACAGGGGGAATTCTACGAGCAGTACTTC. It yields the protein CASSLQGEFYEQYF.

The genes are TRBV9 and TRBJ2-7; D call uncertain. Trimming cost V 4 bases and J 2 bases, with 16 bases left between them. Germline V lookup: CDR1 SGDLS, CDR2 YYNGEE. This CDR3 region has 15 residues. The CDR3, as DNA: TGTGCCAGCAGCCCCAAGGCCGTTGACACCTACGAGCAGTACTTC. Amino acids: CASSPKAVDTYEQYF.

On this clone itself: The junction differs from germline at one of its ends, possibly a read error. This rearrangement joins TRBV19 to TRBJ2-1; no reliable D call. Per the germline V gene, CDR1 is LNHDA and CDR2 is SQIVND (reference sequence). The CDR3 consists of 14 residues. The CDR3 is CASGMLSSYNEQFF. CDR3 coding DNA: TGTGCCAGTGGTATGCTTTCCTCCTACAATGAGCAGTTCTTC. The full variable domain, with the rest looked up from reference TRBV19 and TRBJ2-1, is DGGITQSPKYLFRKEGQNVTLSCEQNLNHDAMYWYRQDPGQGLRLIYYSQIVNDFQKGDIAEGYSVSREKKESFPLTVTSAQKNPTAFYLCASGMLSSYNEQFFGPGTRLTVL.